This is a list of T cell receptor beta chains from one sample in a study of cytomegalovirus exposure and HLA in healthy donors. Data came from immunoSEQ multiplex PCR; TCRdb stores just in-frame clones and leaves some out. The sample includes 100,000 or so clones, around 68% of them seen just once. The sample was PBMCs. The receptors come from a human donor in good health. Both conserved end residues are part of each CDR3. The order of the fields is D gene, J gene, V gene, clone size, CDR3 protein, CDR3 DNA. The D gene is left open where the match is weak. The listing skips clone size in some rows; elsewhere it reads once, few, many or a size class.

D: -
J: TRBJ1-2
V: TRBV7-9
size: -
CDR3: CASSRTAPEAYTF
DNA: TGTGCCAGCAGCCGGACGGCGCCGGAGGCCTACACCTTC

D: TRBD2
J: TRBJ2-1
V: TRBV7-6
size: -
CDR3: CASSEGLAGVFNEQFF
DNA: TGTGCCAGCAGCGAGGGACTAGCGGGAGTCTTTAATGAGCAGTTCTTC

D: TRBD2
J: TRBJ2-5
V: TRBV5-1
size: once
CDR3: CASTVAGGTQETQYF
DNA: TGCGCCAGCACAGTAGCGGGAGGTACACAAGAGACCCAGTACTTC

D: -
J: TRBJ1-1
V: TRBV28
size: -
CDR3: CASSLWRGGNPNTEAFF
DNA: TGTGCCAGCAGTTTATGGCGGGGGGGCAACCCGAACACTGAAGCTTTCTTT

D: -
J: TRBJ2-1
V: TRBV7-9
size: -
CDR3: CASSFWGGGDNEQFF
DNA: TGTGCCAGCAGCTTTTGGGGGGGCGGAGACAATGAGCAGTTCTTC

D: -
J: TRBJ2-1
V: TRBV28
size: -
CDR3: CASVIPGNSQFF
DNA: TGTGCCAGCGTGATACCGGGAAATTCGCAGTTCTTC

D: -
J: TRBJ2-3
V: TRBV28
size: -
CDR3: CASSLLRADTQYF
DNA: TGTGCCAGCAGTTTATTGAGGGCAGATACGCAGTATTTT

D: TRBD1
J: TRBJ1-2
V: TRBV2
size: -
CDR3: CASNRDRGGYTF
DNA: TGTGCCAGCAACCGTGACAGGGGCGGCTACACCTTC

D: TRBD2
J: TRBJ2-2
V: TRBV25-1
size: few
CDR3: CASSASLAGGTGELFF
DNA: TGTGCCAGCAGTGCATCCCTAGCGGGAGGGACCGGGGAGCTGTTTTTT

D: TRBD2
J: TRBJ2-7
V: TRBV4-2
size: -
CDR3: CASSALAGGYYEQYF
DNA: TGTGCCAGCAGCGCCCTAGCGGGAGGATACTACGAGCAGTACTTC

D: -
J: TRBJ2-1
V: TRBV19
size: -
CDR3: CASSIDTTTANEQFF
DNA: TGTGCCAGTAGTATAGACACCACTACGGCCAATGAGCAGTTCTTC

D: -
J: TRBJ1-2
V: TRBV29-1
size: -
CDR3: CSVRLAADTIYTF
DNA: TGCAGCGTTCGCCTGGCCGCGGATACTATCTACACCTTC

D: TRBD1
J: TRBJ2-3
V: TRBV7-9
size: -
CDR3: CASSNKQGTWTDTQYF
DNA: TGTGCCAGCAGCAACAAACAGGGGACGTGGACAGATACGCAGTATTTT

D: -
J: TRBJ1-5
V: TRBV11-2
size: -
CDR3: CASSLAQPTGRREPQHF
DNA: TGTGCCAGCAGCTTAGCCCAACCGACAGGACGTCGAGAGCCCCAGCATTTT

D: -
J: TRBJ1-5
V: TRBV6-5
size: few
CDR3: CASSYGVGEPQHF
DNA: TGTGCCAGCAGTTACGGGGTCGGGGAGCCCCAGCATTTT

D: -
J: TRBJ2-1
V: TRBV2
size: -
CDR3: CASAGGQIYNEQFF
DNA: TGTGCCAGCGCCGGCGGACAGATCTACAATGAGCAGTTCTTC

D: -
J: TRBJ2-4
V: TRBV21-1
size: -
CDR3: CASSKARKAKNIQYF
DNA: TGTGCCAGCAGCAAAGCGAGGAAGGCCAAAAACATTCAGTACTTC

D: -
J: TRBJ2-5
V: TRBV27
size: -
CDR3: CASSLGAWETQYF
DNA: TGTGCCAGCAGTTTGGGGGCTTGGGAGACCCAGTACTTC

D: -
J: TRBJ2-5
V: TRBV6-5
size: -
CDR3: CASSYDRSTGETQYF
DNA: TGTGCCAGCAGTTACGACAGGTCGACGGGAGAGACCCAGTACTTC

D: -
J: TRBJ2-1
V: TRBV12-5
size: -
CDR3: CASGFIEQFF
DNA: TGTGCTAGTGGTTTTATAGAGCAGTTCTTC

D: -
J: TRBJ2-6
V: TRBV7-9
size: -
CDR3: CASSLRSGNVLTF
DNA: TGTGCCAGCAGCTTAAGATCGGGGAACGTCCTGACTTTC

D: TRBD1
J: TRBJ1-2
V: TRBV5-4
size: -
CDR3: CASSSPGRGRGGYTF
DNA: TGTGCCAGCAGCTCCCCGGGCAGGGGGCGGGGTGGCTACACCTTC

D: -
J: TRBJ2-7
V: TRBV5-6
size: once
CDR3: CASTGSGVYEQYF
DNA: TGTGCCAGTACCGGATCGGGAGTGTACGAGCAGTACTTC

D: TRBD2
J: TRBJ2-3
V: TRBV4-2
size: medium-sized
CDR3: CASSQEGLASHTQYF
DNA: TGTGCCAGCAGCCAAGAGGGACTAGCGTCCCATACGCAGTATTTT

D: -
J: TRBJ1-1
V: TRBV11-2
size: -
CDR3: CASSSQRVGEAFF
DNA: TGTGCCAGCAGCTCACAGAGAGTCGGTGAAGCTTTCTTT

D: -
J: TRBJ2-7
V: TRBV27
size: -
CDR3: CASSSAQPNLQGGAWGSTHEQYF
DNA: TGTGCCAGCAGTTCCGCTCAACCCAATCTTCAGGGAGGCGCCTGGGGGTCAACCCACGAGCAGTACTTC

D: TRBD1
J: TRBJ2-2
V: TRBV6-1
size: few
CDR3: CATWTGGTGELFF
DNA: TGTGCCACTTGGACAGGGGGGACCGGGGAGCTGTTTTTT

D: -
J: TRBJ1-4
V: TRBV7-8
size: few
CDR3: CASSQREPGTSEKLFF
DNA: TGTGCCAGCAGCCAGAGAGAACCCGGGACATCTGAAAAACTGTTTTTT

D: TRBD2
J: TRBJ2-1
V: TRBV7-6
size: -
CDR3: CASSLGGLAEEFF
DNA: TGTGCCAGCAGCTTAGGAGGACTAGCGGAAGAGTTCTTC

D: -
J: TRBJ1-3
V: TRBV4-2
size: once
CDR3: CASSQDMSRTPRDTIYF
DNA: TGTGCCAGCAGCCAAGATATGTCTAGAACACCCCGCGACACCATATATTTT

D: TRBD2
J: TRBJ2-1
V: TRBV7-2
size: -
CDR3: CASSFGGGSSYNEQFF
DNA: TGTGCCAGCAGCTTCGGGGGAGGGAGCTCCTACAATGAGCAGTTCTTC

D: -
J: TRBJ2-4
V: TRBV7-2
size: once
CDR3: CASSPGGSKNIQYF
DNA: TGTGCCAGCAGCCCCGGAGGGTCCAAAAACATTCAGTACTTC

D: TRBD1
J: TRBJ2-7
V: TRBV19
size: -
CDR3: CASSMGTGNYEQYF
DNA: TGTGCCAGTAGTATGGGGACAGGAAACTACGAGCAGTACTTC

D: -
J: TRBJ2-2
V: TRBV6-6
size: once
CDR3: CASSPTQGSTGELFF
DNA: TGTGCCAGCAGCCCCACACAAGGGAGCACCGGGGAGCTGTTTTTT

D: -
J: TRBJ1-1
V: TRBV27
size: few
CDR3: CASSSRTEAFF
DNA: TGTGCCAGCAGTTCTCGGACAGAAGCTTTCTTT

D: TRBD2
J: TRBJ2-7
V: TRBV29-1
size: -
CDR3: CSVGLAGLGEQYF
DNA: TGCAGCGTCGGACTAGCGGGATTGGGGGAGCAGTACTTC

D: TRBD2
J: TRBJ2-3
V: TRBV28
size: -
CDR3: CASSLSGRLLGTQYF
DNA: TGTGCCAGCAGTCTCAGCGGGAGGTTATTGGGTACGCAGTATTTT

D: TRBD2
J: TRBJ2-5
V: TRBV7-9
size: -
CDR3: CASSLLGGRFQETQYF
DNA: TGTGCCAGCAGCTTACTGGGCGGGAGGTTCCAAGAGACCCAGTACTTC

D: -
J: TRBJ1-2
V: TRBV27
size: -
CDR3: CASSFLTQDNANYGYTF
DNA: TGTGCCAGCAGTTTTTTGACTCAGGACAACGCTAACTATGGCTACACCTTC

D: TRBD2
J: TRBJ2-2
V: TRBV2
size: few
CDR3: CASRALAGVAGELFF
DNA: TGTGCCAGCAGGGCTCTAGCGGGAGTAGCCGGGGAGCTGTTTTTT

D: -
J: TRBJ2-4
V: TRBV5-1
size: -
CDR3: CASSLDRGDIQYF
DNA: TGCGCCAGCAGCTTGGATCGCGGAGACATTCAGTACTTC

D: TRBD1
J: TRBJ1-3
V: TRBV5-6
size: -
CDR3: CASSPGQGTIYF
DNA: TGTGCCAGCAGCCCAGGACAGGGTACCATATATTTT

D: -
J: TRBJ2-2
V: TRBV5-1
size: once
CDR3: CASSARPDTGELFF
DNA: TGCGCCAGCAGCGCACGCCCAGACACCGGGGAGCTGTTTTTT

D: TRBD2
J: TRBJ2-7
V: TRBV7-2
size: -
CDR3: CASREGSGLAGVYEQYF
DNA: TGTGCCAGCAGAGAAGGGTCCGGACTAGCGGGAGTCTACGAGCAGTACTTC

D: TRBD2
J: TRBJ2-1
V: TRBV18
size: -
CDR3: CASSPKGTSGNYNEQFF
DNA: TGTGCCAGCTCGCCAAAAGGGACTAGCGGAAACTACAATGAGCAGTTCTTC

D: TRBD2
J: TRBJ2-1
V: TRBV6-4
size: -
CDR3: CASSDSLAAYNEQFF
DNA: TGTGCCAGCAGTGACAGCCTAGCGGCCTACAATGAGCAGTTCTTC

D: TRBD1
J: TRBJ2-2
V: TRBV5-5
size: few
CDR3: CASSLHRGGELFF
DNA: TGTGCCAGCAGCTTACACAGGGGCGGGGAGCTGTTTTTT

D: TRBD2
J: TRBJ2-5
V: TRBV29-1
size: -
CDR3: CSVTTPGLGYETQYF
DNA: TGCAGCGTGACTACCCCGGGACTAGGATACGAGACCCAGTACTTC

D: -
J: TRBJ2-7
V: TRBV7-2
size: -
CDR3: CASSLARGGTPLYEQYF
DNA: TGTGCCAGCAGCTTAGCGCGCGGTGGGACTCCACTCTACGAGCAGTACTTC

D: -
J: TRBJ1-2
V: TRBV5-6
size: few
CDR3: CASSLPRLDGDTNYGYTF
DNA: TGTGCCAGCAGCTTGCCCAGACTTGACGGCGATACTAACTATGGCTACACCTTC

D: -
J: TRBJ2-3
V: TRBV4-1
size: -
CDR3: CASSQDRVMRGGAPDTQYF
DNA: TGCGCCAGCAGCCAAGATAGAGTAATGAGGGGGGGGGCTCCGGATACGCAGTATTTT

D: -
J: TRBJ2-1
V: TRBV9
size: few
CDR3: CASSSVGTWEQFF
DNA: TGTGCCAGCTCCTCTGTCGGTACTTGGGAGCAGTTCTTC

D: -
J: TRBJ2-5
V: TRBV28
size: few
CDR3: CASSFLTDSYF
DNA: TGTGCCAGCAGTTTTTTGACCGACTCGTACTTC

D: TRBD1
J: TRBJ1-1
V: TRBV7-3
size: -
CDR3: CASSSGQANTEAFF
DNA: TGTGCCAGCAGCTCAGGACAGGCCAACACTGAAGCTTTCTTT

D: TRBD1
J: TRBJ2-7
V: TRBV19
size: -
CDR3: CASSISVTGTGDYEQYF
DNA: TGTGCCAGTAGTATATCAGTTACCGGGACAGGGGACTACGAGCAGTACTTC

D: TRBD2
J: TRBJ2-1
V: TRBV28
size: -
CDR3: CASRPQGLAGSDEQFF
DNA: TGTGCCAGCAGACCGCAGGGACTAGCGGGAAGCGATGAGCAGTTCTTC

D: -
J: TRBJ1-5
V: TRBV19
size: -
CDR3: CASSIGGGPNQPQHF
DNA: TGTGCCAGTAGTATCGGCGGGGGCCCCAATCAGCCCCAGCATTTT